This T cell receptor (beta chain) was recorded in a study of TIL therapy for anti-PD-1-resistant metastatic lung cancer. Across the study: Median tumor mutation burden was 1.5 mutations per megabase. Points from the study as a whole: Patients were highly selected, enriched for treatment-naive, never-smoker and oncogene-addicted cases.

As concerns this clone: Its matching antigen is unknown.

Described time point: pre-treatment sample, taken before nivolumab and TIL therapy. The immunoSEQ assay was v3. Sequencing depth was 1.5 million to 2 million read pairs for survey level, roughly 5-6 million for deep. Using immunoSEQ multiplex PCR, the repertoire was profiled, and TCRdb retains in-frame clones only, with some absent. The profile shows over 20,000 clones, around 79% of them singletons. This CDR3 is built from 14 residues. Germline V lookup: CDR1 MNHEY, CDR2 SMNVEV (reference sequence). V dropped 3 bases and J dropped 9 bases, with 12 bases sitting between them. This specimen consisted of blood, obtained at baseline. The chain uses TRBV27 and TRBJ1-6, with D tentatively TRBD1 (5 bases). The receptor's source is a person aged 30 to 80 with non-small cell lung cancer. The CDR3 sequence is CASSFQGSTSPLHF. CDR3 in DNA: TGTGCCAGCAGTTTCCAGGGCAGCACTTCACCCCTCCACTTT.